One T cell receptor (beta chain) is described in this entry. The sample is drawn from a study of blood T cell repertoires in COVID-19. Overall study: Both acute and convalescent COVID-19 samples were obtained from the United States, Italy and Spain. The cDNA or gDNA used as material had been derived from T cells, B-cell-depleted T cells, or PBMCs.

In the original workflow: Quantification of nucleated cells was approximated via reference gene primer amplification. Here immunoSEQ multiplex PCR was the method, and the copy in TCRdb shows in-frame clones only, minus some. V, J and clone size are taken as reported in that table, and D and trimming were inferred from the DNA itself. The profile shows more than 20,000 clones, around 67% of them singletons. Germline CDR1 is SGHNT and CDR2 is YENEEA. The CDR3 contains 15 residues. Trimming stripped 4 bases from V and 1 base from J, with 13 bases between. This TCR derives from a human donor in a cohort sampled during active or convalescent COVID-19. The sample was peripheral blood. J is TRBJ1-1 and V is TRBV11-3, with a possible D match to TRBD1 (6 bases). The CDR3 loop reads CASSSTRGGNTEAFF. CDR3 in DNA: TGTGCCAGCAGCTCGACCCGAGGGGGGAACACTGAAGCTTTCTTT. The entire variable domain, with the rest obtained from reference TRBV11-3 and TRBJ1-1, is as follows: EAGVVQSPRYKIIEKKQPVAFWCNPISGHNTLYWYLQNLGQGPELLIRYENEEAVDDSQLPKDRFSAERLKGVDSTLKIQPAELGDSAVYLCASSSTRGGNTEAFFGQGTRLTVV.